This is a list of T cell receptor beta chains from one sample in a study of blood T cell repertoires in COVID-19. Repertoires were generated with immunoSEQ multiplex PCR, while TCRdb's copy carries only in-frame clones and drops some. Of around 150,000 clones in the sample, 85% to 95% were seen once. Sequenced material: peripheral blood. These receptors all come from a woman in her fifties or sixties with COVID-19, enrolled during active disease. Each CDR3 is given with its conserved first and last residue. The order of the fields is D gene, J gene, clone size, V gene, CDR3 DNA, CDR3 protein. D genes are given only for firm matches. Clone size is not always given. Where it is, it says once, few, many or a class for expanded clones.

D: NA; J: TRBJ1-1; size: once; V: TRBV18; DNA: TGTGCCAGCTCACCATATAGCCGGGGTCTGATGAACACTGAAGCTTTCTTT; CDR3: CASSPYSRGLMNTEAFF
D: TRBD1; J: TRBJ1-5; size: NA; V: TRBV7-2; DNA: TGTGCCAGCAGGATGACAGGGTCGGTGAATCAGCCCCAGCATTTT; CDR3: CASRMTGSVNQPQHF
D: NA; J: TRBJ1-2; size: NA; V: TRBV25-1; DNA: TGTGCCAGCAGTGAAGTAGACAATTATGGCTACACCTTC; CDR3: CASSEVDNYGYTF
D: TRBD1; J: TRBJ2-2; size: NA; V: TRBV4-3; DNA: TGCGCCAGCAGCCTCGACAGGGTGTCCATCACCGGGGAGCTGTTTTTT; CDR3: CASSLDRVSITGELFF
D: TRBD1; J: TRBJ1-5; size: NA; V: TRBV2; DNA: TGTGCCAGCAGTTCCGGGACAGGGGGCAATCAGCCCCAGCATTTT; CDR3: CASSSGTGGNQPQHF
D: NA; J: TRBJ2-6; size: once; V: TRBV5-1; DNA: TGCGCCAGCAGCTTGGACAGGGCTGCTGGGGCCAACGTCCTGACTTTC; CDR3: CASSLDRAAGANVLTF
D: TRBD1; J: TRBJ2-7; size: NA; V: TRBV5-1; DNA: TGCGCCAGCAGCTTGGCCGGGGACAGTGCCTACGAGCAGTACTTC; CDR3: CASSLAGDSAYEQYF
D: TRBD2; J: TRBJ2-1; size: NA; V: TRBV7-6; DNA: TGTGCCAGCAGCTTTCGGAGCGGGGGAGTATACAATGAGCAGTTCTTC; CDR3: CASSFRSGGVYNEQFF
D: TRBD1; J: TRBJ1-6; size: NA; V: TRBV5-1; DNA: TGCGCCAGCAGCTTGGCGGCAGGGGGCTTAAGAAATTCACCCCTCCACTTT; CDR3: CASSLAAGGLRNSPLHF
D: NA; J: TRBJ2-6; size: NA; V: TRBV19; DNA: TGTGCCAGTAGTATAGCACAGGTCTCTGGGGCCAACGTCCTGACTTTC; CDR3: CASSIAQVSGANVLTF
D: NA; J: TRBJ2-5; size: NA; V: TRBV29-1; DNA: TGCAGCGTTGACGGGAAAGGTGGAGAGACCCAGTACTTC; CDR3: CSVDGKGGETQYF
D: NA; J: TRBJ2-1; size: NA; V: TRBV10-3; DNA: TGTGCCATCAGTGAGAACCGGAGCTCCTACAATGAGCAGTTCTTC; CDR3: CAISENRSSYNEQFF
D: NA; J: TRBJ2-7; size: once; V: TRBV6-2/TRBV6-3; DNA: TGTGCCAGCAGCCTGACTTATAAGGGGGAGCAGTACTTC; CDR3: CASSLTYKGEQYF
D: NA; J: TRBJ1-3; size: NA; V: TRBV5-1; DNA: TGCGCCAGCAGCATAGGACAGATGTCTGGAAACACCATATATTTT; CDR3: CASSIGQMSGNTIYF
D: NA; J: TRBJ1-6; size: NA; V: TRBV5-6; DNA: TGTGCCAGCAGCTTGCCGGGCAGGGGAGTTATTCAAGCCCTCCACTTT; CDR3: CASSLPGRGVIQALHF
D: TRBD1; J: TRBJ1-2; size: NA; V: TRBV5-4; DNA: TGTGCCAGCAGCTTGGCCAGGGGGTATGGCTACACCTTC; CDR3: CASSLARGYGYTF
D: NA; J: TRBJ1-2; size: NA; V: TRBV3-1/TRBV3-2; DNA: TGTGCCAGCAGCCCCGCGGGTGTCACCTTCTATGGCTACACCTTC; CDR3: CASSPAGVTFYGYTF
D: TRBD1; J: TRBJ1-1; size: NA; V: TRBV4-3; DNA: TGCGCCAGCAGCCGGGACAGCGACTCTGAAGCTTTCTTT; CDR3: CASSRDSDSEAFF
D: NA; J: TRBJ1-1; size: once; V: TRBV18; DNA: TGTGCCAGCTCACCAGCTCCGCACGAACTTTATCTTCCATTTGAAGCTTTCTTT; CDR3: CASSPAPHELYLPFEAFF
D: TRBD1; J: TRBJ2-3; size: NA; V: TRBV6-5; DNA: TGTGCCAGCAGTTACTCCCCCGGACAGGGCACAGATACGCAGTATTTT; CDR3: CASSYSPGQGTDTQYF
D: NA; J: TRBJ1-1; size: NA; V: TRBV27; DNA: TGTGCCAGCAGTTTAGGTGCCGGGTGGAACACTGAAGCTTTCTTT; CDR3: CASSLGAGWNTEAFF
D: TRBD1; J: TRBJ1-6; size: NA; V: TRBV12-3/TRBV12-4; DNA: TGTGCCAGCAGAGGACAGGGAGATTCACCCCTCCACTTT; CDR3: CASRGQGDSPLHF
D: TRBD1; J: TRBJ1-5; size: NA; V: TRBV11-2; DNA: TGTGCCAGCAGCTTAGACAGGGGGATTAATCAGCCCCAGCATTTT; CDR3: CASSLDRGINQPQHF
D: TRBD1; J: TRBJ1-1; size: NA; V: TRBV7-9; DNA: TGTGCCAGCAGACTAGGGACAGAGAACACTGAAGCTTTCTTT; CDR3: CASRLGTENTEAFF
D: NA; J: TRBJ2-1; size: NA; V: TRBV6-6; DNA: TGTGCCAGCAGTCAATCGACTCCGTATGAGCAGTTCTTC; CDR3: CASSQSTPYEQFF
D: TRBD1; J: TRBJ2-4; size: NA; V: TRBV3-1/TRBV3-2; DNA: TGTGCCAGCAGCCCCGCCGACAGGGGAAACATTCAGTACTTC; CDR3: CASSPADRGNIQYF
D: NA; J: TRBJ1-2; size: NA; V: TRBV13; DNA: TGTGCCAGCAGCTTTAACAGGGCTGGCTACACCTTC; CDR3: CASSFNRAGYTF
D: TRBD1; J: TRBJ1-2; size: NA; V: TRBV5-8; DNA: TGTGCCAGCAGCAGGCCACAGGGGGCTCGTGGCTACACCTTC; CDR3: CASSRPQGARGYTF
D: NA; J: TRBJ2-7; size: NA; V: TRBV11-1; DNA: TGTGCCAGCACCCAGACAGCCACCTACGAGCAGTACTTC; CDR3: CASTQTATYEQYF
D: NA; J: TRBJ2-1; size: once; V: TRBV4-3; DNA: TGCGCCAGCAGCCAAGAGTCATTTGGCGGCTACAATGAGCAGTTCTTC; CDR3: CASSQESFGGYNEQFF
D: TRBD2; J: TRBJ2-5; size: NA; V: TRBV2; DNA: TGTGCCAGCAGGACTAGCGGGGGGGAAGGGGTCGCAAAGACCCAGTACTTC; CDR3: CASRTSGGEGVAKTQYF
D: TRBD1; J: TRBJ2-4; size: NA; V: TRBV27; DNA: TGTGCCAGCAGTCTAAGCCGGGACAGGGGGCGAAACATTCAGTACTTC; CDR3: CASSLSRDRGRNIQYF
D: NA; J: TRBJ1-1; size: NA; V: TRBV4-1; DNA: TGCGCCAGCAGCCAAGCCCGGGCCGGACACCATACCACTGAAGCTTTCTTT; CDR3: CASSQARAGHHTTEAFF
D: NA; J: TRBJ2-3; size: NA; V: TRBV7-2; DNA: TGTGCCAGCAGCTTACCCGGGGCAGGGGGCACAGATACGCAGTATTTT; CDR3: CASSLPGAGGTDTQYF
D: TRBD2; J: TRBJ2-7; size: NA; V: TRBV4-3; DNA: TGCGCCAGCAGCCAAGGGGCTAGCGGGGGTTACGAGCAGTACTTC; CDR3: CASSQGASGGYEQYF
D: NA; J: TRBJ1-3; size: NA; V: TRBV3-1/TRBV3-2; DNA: TGTGCCAGCAGCCAAGAGAGAGGGGGAATAGGTGGAAACACCATATATTTT; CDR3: CASSQERGGIGGNTIYF
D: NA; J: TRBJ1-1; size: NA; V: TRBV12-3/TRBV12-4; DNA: TGTGCCAGCAGCTTCACAGAGAACACTGAAGCTTTCTTT; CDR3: CASSFTENTEAFF
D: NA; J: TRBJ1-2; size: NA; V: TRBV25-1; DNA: TGTGCCAGCAGTGAATTGGTGGGGCTCGGATATGGCTACACCTTC; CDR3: CASSELVGLGYGYTF
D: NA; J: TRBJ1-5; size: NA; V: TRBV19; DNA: TGTGCCAGTAAGGGAGGGTCGGGCAATCAGCCCCAGCATTTT; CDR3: CASKGGSGNQPQHF
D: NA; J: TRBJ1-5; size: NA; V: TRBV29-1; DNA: TGCAGCGCCGGGACTAGGGGGCAGCCCCAGCATTTT; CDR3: CSAGTRGQPQHF
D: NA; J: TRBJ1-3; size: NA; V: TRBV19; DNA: TGTGCCAGTACCACGACCAGGGGCGCAGGTGGAAACACCATATATTTT; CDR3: CASTTTRGAGGNTIYF
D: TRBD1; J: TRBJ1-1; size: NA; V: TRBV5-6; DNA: TGTGCCAGCAGCTTACGACAGGGGAGGACTGAAGCTTTCTTT; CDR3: CASSLRQGRTEAFF
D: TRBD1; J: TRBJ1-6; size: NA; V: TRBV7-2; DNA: TGTGCCAGCAGCACGCAGGGGGTGAGTTCACCCCTCCACTTT; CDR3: CASSTQGVSSPLHF